Each of the 22 T cell receptor beta chains below was sequenced from the same sample in a study of blood T cell repertoires in COVID-19. TCRdb keeps only in-frame clones here, not all; method: immunoSEQ multiplex PCR. Of over 140,000 clones in the sample, 60% to 80% were seen once. The source material was peripheral blood. These receptors all come from a woman in her fifties or sixties with active or convalescent COVID-19.

The chain joins TRBV6-5 to TRBJ1-4; 8 bases agree with TRBD1. CDR1 is MNHEY, CDR2 SVGAGI, per germline. J lost 7 bases, V lost 2 bases, and 3 bases had no gene match. The CDR3 sequence is 14 residues long. The CDR3 here is CASSYDRGAEKLFF. For the CDR3, the DNA is TGTGCCAGCAGTTACGACAGGGGAGCTGAAAAACTGTTTTTT.

On this clone itself: An end of the junction does not agree with germline; a read error may underlie this. The chain joins TRBV7-7 to TRBJ2-1; 8 nucleotides line up with TRBD2. The germline gives CDR1 SSHAT, CDR2 FNYEAQ (reference sequence). The CDR3 totals 16 residues. The CDR3, as DNA: TGTGCTAGCAGCTTAGGGGTCCAGCGGGGGAGGAATGAGCAGTTCTTC. Encoded protein: CASSLGVQRGRNEQFF.

For the CDR3, the DNA is TGTGCCTGGAGCTGGTCGGGAGGGCCCCACGAGCAGTACTTC. This sequence encodes CAWSWSGGPHEQYF. The chain couples TRBV30 to TRBJ2-7; 8 bases line up with TRBD2. The CDR3 sequence is 14 residues long. Unmatched junction bases numbered 9, after V lost 3 bases and J lost 5 bases. Germline CDR1 is GTSNPN and CDR2 is SVGIG (reference sequence).

This clone was detected only a few times. The chain uses TRBV11-2 and TRBJ2-7; 9 bases are shared with TRBD1. The CDR3 has 14 residues. V was pared by 5 bases and J by 9 bases, with 11 bases of the junction left unmatched. Germline CDR1 SGHAT, CDR2 FQNNGV. Here the CDR3 DNA reads TGTGCCAGCAGCCCGGGACAGGGTCGCATGGGGCAGTACTTC. It codes for CASSPGQGRMGQYF.

V gene TRBV7-2 combines with J gene TRBJ2-1; TRBD1 might be the D (6 bases). Trimming stripped 0 bases from V and 9 bases from J, with 15 bases between. Germline values: CDR1 SGHTA, CDR2 FQGNSA. The CDR3 contains 15 residues. The CDR3 nucleotides are TGTGCCAGCAGCTTAGCGGGGGCCCTTTCAAGTGAGCAGTTCTTC. The encoded protein is CASSLAGALSSEQFF.

The V and J genes are TRBV5-1 and TRBJ2-1, with 7 bases identical to TRBD2. The ends lost 4 bases at V and 0 bases at J; junction bases unmatched: 4. The CDR3 loop spans 15 amino acids. Germline-derived CDR1 and CDR2 are SGHRS and YFSETQ. This CDR3 is CASSTSGVSYNEQFF. In DNA, the CDR3 is TGCGCCAGCAGCACAAGCGGGGTCTCCTACAATGAGCAGTTCTTC.

A few counts support this clone. The J gene is TRBJ1-5, the V gene TRBV2; D might be TRBD1 (5 bases). This CDR3 is built from 14 residues. V lost 7 bases to trimming and J lost 9 bases, with 19 bases between them. CDR1 SNHLY and CDR2 FYNNEI come from the germline V gene. CDR3 amino acids: CASTGGGSRRPQHF. DNA of the CDR3: TGTGCCAGCACTGGGGGGGGTTCCCGGCGGCCCCAGCATTTT.

This chain joins TRBV7-2 and TRBJ2-1, with D maybe TRBD1 (5 bases). From germline, CDR1 is SGHTA and CDR2 FQGNSA. This CDR3 comprises 15 residues. Trimming took 6 bases from V and 0 from J, leaving 12 bases between them. The DNA of the CDR3 is TGTGCCAGCAGTCGACAGACCAGCTCCTACAATGAGCAGTTCTTC. Translated: CASSRQTSSYNEQFF.

The V gene is TRBV2, the J gene TRBJ2-5, with a weak D call TRBD2 (6 bases). This CDR3 comprises 14 residues. Trimming left V 3 bases short and J 1 base short, with 9 bases between. Germline CDR1 reads SNHLY; CDR2 reads FYNNEI. The CDR3 protein is CASSEVGGQETQYF. The CDR3 coding sequence is TGTGCCAGCAGTGAGGTGGGGGGCCAAGAGACCCAGTACTTC.

This rearrangement joins TRBV11-2 to TRBJ2-3; TRBD2 matches 7 bases. This CDR3 is 17 amino acids long. The trim removed 6 bases at V and 5 bases at J, leaving 17 bases unmatched. Germline CDR1 is SGHAT and CDR2 is FQNNGV. CDR3: CASSPGGSGLPRDTQYF. CDR3 sequence (DNA): TGTGCCAGCAGTCCGGGGGGTAGCGGACTCCCTAGAGATACGCAGTATTTT.

The genes are TRBV19 and TRBJ1-1, with 9 bases identical to TRBD1. From germline, CDR1 is LNHDA and CDR2 SQIVND (reference sequence). This CDR3 has 16 residues. J lost 0 bases, V lost 5 bases, and 7 bases had no gene match. CDR3 protein: CASSVRQGVMNTEAFF. The CDR3 DNA reads TGTGCCAGTAGTGTTCGACAGGGGGTAATGAACACTGAAGCTTTCTTT.

This chain connects TRBV4-3 to TRBJ1-5; D gene ambiguous. Deletions cut 6 bases from V and 0 bases from J, with 6 bases between. The CDR3 contains 13 residues. Germline V gene lookup returns CDR1 LGHNA and CDR2 YSLEER. The DNA for the CDR3 is TGCGCCAGCAGTTTTAGTAGCAATCAGCCCCAGCATTTT. Encoded protein: CASSFSSNQPQHF.

A single count supports this clone. The chain recombines TRBV10-3 with TRBJ2-3; 7 nucleotides agree with TRBD2. From germline, CDR1 is ENHRY and CDR2 SYGVKD. With V trimmed by 3 bases and J by 2 bases, 2 bases remained unmatched. This CDR3 is built from 14 residues. CDR3 DNA: TGTGCCATCAGTGAAGGGACTACCACAGATACGCAGTATTTT. Amino acids: CAISEGTTTDTQYF.

The chain carries TRBV7-9 and TRBJ1-4; 7 bases are a match to TRBD1. The CDR3 has 18 amino acids. Germline V gene sequence: CDR1 SEHNR, CDR2 FQNEAQ (reference sequence). The trim removed 1 base at V and 3 bases at J, leaving 11 bases unmatched. CDR3 in amino acids: CASSLGLALGGSNEKLFF. The DNA for the CDR3 is TGTGCCAGCAGCTTAGGGCTCGCCTTAGGGGGCTCTAATGAAAAACTGTTTTTT. The entire variable domain, with the rest obtained from reference TRBV7-9 and TRBJ1-4, is as follows: DTGVSQNPRHKITKRGQNVTFRCDPISEHNRLYWYRQTLGQGPEFLTYFQNEAQLEKSRLLSDRFSAERPKGSFSTLEIQRTEQGDSAMYLCASSLGLALGGSNEKLFFGSGTQLSVL.

This chain joins TRBV18 and TRBJ1-3; D remains ambiguous. V was shortened by 2 bases and J by 0 bases, with 14 bases between the two germline ends. The germline V gene has CDR1 KGHSH and CDR2 LQKENI. The CDR3 runs to 17 residues. Written as DNA, the CDR3 is TGTGCCAGCTCACCAGCGACGGGGTTGAGCTCTGGAAACACCATATATTTT. Its translation: CASSPATGLSSGNTIYF. Based on the CDR3 plus reference TRBV18 and TRBJ1-3, the full variable domain is NAGVMQNPRHLVRRRGQEARLRCSPMKGHSHVYWYRQLPEEGLKFMVYLQKENIIDESGMPKERFSAEFPKEGPSILRIQQVVRGDSAAYFCASSPATGLSSGNTIYFGEGSWLTVV.

The V call is TRBV6-1, the J call TRBJ1-1; no reliable D call. V lost 1 base, J lost 2 bases, and 14 bases lay in between. Germline loops: CDR1 MNHNS, CDR2 SASEGT. The CDR3 runs 16 residues. CDR3 region: CASSEEVSGGNTEAFF. DNA for the CDR3: TGTGCCAGCAGTGAAGAGGTGTCGGGTGGTAACACTGAAGCTTTCTTT.

This clone was detected only a few times. This chain connects TRBV12-3 or TRBV12-4 to TRBJ2-3, with D possibly matching TRBD1 (6 bases). The ends were cut back, 6 bases at V and 4 bases at J, with 11 bases in the middle. CDR3 length: 13 amino acids. The CDR3: CASRGQLPDTQYF. DNA of the CDR3: TGTGCCAGCAGAGGACAGCTCCCAGATACGCAGTATTTT.

V is TRBV10-1 and J is TRBJ1-1; D may be TRBD1 (5 bases). Germline CDR1 WNHNN, CDR2 SYGVQD (reference sequence). The V and J ends lost 9 bases and 0 bases respectively, with 11 bases between them. The CDR3 runs 13 residues. The CDR3 DNA reads TGCGCCAGACGGACGGACATGAACACTGAAGCTTTCTTT. Protein sequence: CARRTDMNTEAFF.

This chain uses TRBV5-1 with TRBJ2-7; 9 nucleotides align to TRBD1. CDR3 size: 13 residues. Germline CDR1 reads SGHRS; CDR2 reads YFSETQ. V dropped 7 bases and J dropped 2; count of bases not matched to a gene: 4. The CDR3 reads CASSRDRAYEQYF. CDR3 DNA sequence: TGCGCCAGCTCTAGGGACAGGGCCTACGAGCAGTACTTC.

This clone was seen just once. This rearrangement joins TRBV5-1 to TRBJ1-2; TRBD1 matches at 7 bases. V was clipped by 4 bases and J by 6 bases; unmatched bases: 12. This CDR3 spans 15 amino acids. The germline CDR1 and CDR2 sequences are SGHRS and YFSETQ. The CDR3 DNA is TGCGCCAGCAGCCGGGAAGGGGGCAAATTGGATGGCTACACCTTC. Amino acid sequence: CASSREGGKLDGYTF. Looking up the rest from reference TRBV5-1 and TRBJ1-2 gives the full variable domain: KAGVTQTPRYLIKTRGQQVTLSCSPISGHRSVSWYQQTPGQGLQFLFEYFSETQRNKGNFPGRFSGRQFSNSRSEMNVSTLELGDSALYLCASSREGGKLDGYTFGSGTRLTVV.

This clone was counted only a few times. J is TRBJ1-5 and V is TRBV19; 8 bases match TRBD1. Germline trimming cut 5 bases from V and 5 bases from J; bases unmatched to any gene: 11. The germline gives CDR1 LNHDA, CDR2 SQIVND (reference sequence). This CDR3 comprises 16 residues. The CDR3 DNA reads TGTGCCAGTAGTCCGCGGCGGACAGGGAACTATCAGCCCCAGCATTTT. Amino acids: CASSPRRTGNYQPQHF. Supplemented by reference TRBV19 and TRBJ1-5, the full variable domain reads DGGITQSPKYLFRKEGQNVTLSCEQNLNHDAMYWYRQDPGQGLRLIYYSQIVNDFQKGDIAEGYSVSREKKESFPLTVTSAQKNPTAFYLCASSPRRTGNYQPQHFGDGTRLSIL.

The rearrangement uses TRBV6-5 and TRBJ2-3; D gene ambiguous. Trimming left V 7 bases short and J 0 bases short, with 8 bases between. The CDR3 spans 13 residues. The germline V gene encodes CDR1 MNHEY and CDR2 SVGAGI. CDR3 sequence (DNA): TGTGCCAGCACGGGTCGTAGCACAGATACGCAGTATTTT. It translates to CASTGRSTDTQYF.